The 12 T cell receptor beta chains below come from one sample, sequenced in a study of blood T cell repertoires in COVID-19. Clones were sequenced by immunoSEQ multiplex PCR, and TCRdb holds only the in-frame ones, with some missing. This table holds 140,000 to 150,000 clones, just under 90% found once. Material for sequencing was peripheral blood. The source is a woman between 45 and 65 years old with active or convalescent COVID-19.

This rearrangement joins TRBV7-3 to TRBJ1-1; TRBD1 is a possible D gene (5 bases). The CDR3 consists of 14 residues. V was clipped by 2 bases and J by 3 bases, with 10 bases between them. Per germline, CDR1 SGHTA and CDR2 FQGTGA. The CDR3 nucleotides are TGTGCCAGCAGCTTATTTGGGGCGTACACTGAAGCTTTCTTT. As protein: CASSLFGAYTEAFF.

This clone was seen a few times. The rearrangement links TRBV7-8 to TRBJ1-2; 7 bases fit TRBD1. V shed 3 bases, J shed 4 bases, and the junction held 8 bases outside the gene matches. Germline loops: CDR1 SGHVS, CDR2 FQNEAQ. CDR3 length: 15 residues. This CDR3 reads CASSLDRWIIYGYTF. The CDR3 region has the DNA TGTGCCAGCAGCTTGGACAGGTGGATTATCTATGGCTACACCTTC.

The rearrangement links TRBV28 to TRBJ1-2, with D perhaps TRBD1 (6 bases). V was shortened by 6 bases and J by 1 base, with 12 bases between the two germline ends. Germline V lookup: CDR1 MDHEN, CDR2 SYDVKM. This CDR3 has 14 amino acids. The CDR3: CASSSPGHNYGYTF. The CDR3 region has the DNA TGTGCCAGCAGCTCCCCGGGACATAACTATGGCTACACCTTC.

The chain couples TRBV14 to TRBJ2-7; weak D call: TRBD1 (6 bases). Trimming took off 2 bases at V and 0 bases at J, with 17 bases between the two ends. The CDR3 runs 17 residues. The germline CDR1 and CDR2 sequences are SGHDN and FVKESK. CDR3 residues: CASSQLQGQSSSYEQYF. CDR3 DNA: TGTGCCAGCAGCCAACTACAGGGCCAGTCGAGCTCCTACGAGCAGTACTTC.

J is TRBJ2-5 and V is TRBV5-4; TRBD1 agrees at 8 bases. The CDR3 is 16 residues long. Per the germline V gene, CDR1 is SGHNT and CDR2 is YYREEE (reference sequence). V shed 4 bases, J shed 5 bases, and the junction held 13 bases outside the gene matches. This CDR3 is CASSPPGTGGGETQYF. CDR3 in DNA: TGTGCCAGCAGCCCCCCCGGGACAGGTGGAGGGGAGACCCAGTACTTC. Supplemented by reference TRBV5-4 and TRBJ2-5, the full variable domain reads ETGVTQSPTHLIKTRGQQVTLRCSSQSGHNTVSWYQQALGQGPQFIFQYYREEENGRGNFPPRFSGLQFPNYSSELNVNALELDDSALYLCASSPPGTGGGETQYFGPGTRLLVL.

The DNA of the CDR3 is TGTGCCAGCAGCTTAGCGCGAGAGGGTGGGTATGGCTACACCTTC. Its translation: CASSLAREGGYGYTF. The rearrangement uses TRBV7-2 and TRBJ1-2, with D uncertain. The germline V and J ends were trimmed by 0 bases and 5 bases, with 13 bases remaining between them. Germline V gives CDR1 SGHTA, CDR2 FQGNSA. The CDR3 contains 15 residues.

CDR3 sequence (DNA): TGCGCCAGCAGTCGCGGGCCAGGGGCCATCTACTACGAGCAGTACTTC. It codes for CASSRGPGAIYYEQYF. The gene calls are TRBV23-1 and TRBJ2-7; D possibly corresponds to TRBD1 (6 bases). TRBV23-1 is sorted into the ORF group, with uncertain function. The length of the CDR3 is 16 residues. V was pared by 4 bases and J by 3 bases, with 19 bases between.

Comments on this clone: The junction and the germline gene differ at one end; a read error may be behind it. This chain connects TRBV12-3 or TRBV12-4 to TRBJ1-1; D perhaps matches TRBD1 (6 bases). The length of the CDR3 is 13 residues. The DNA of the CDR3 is TGTGCCAGCAGTACCGGACAGAGAGTTGAAGTTTTCTTT. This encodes CASSTGQRVEVFF.

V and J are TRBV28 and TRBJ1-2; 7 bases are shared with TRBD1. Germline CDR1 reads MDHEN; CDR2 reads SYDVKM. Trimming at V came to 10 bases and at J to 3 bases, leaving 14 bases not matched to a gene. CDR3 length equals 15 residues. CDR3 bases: TGTGCCACCTTGGACAGGCTTGAAGAGGACTATGGCTACACCTTC. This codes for CATLDRLEEDYGYTF.

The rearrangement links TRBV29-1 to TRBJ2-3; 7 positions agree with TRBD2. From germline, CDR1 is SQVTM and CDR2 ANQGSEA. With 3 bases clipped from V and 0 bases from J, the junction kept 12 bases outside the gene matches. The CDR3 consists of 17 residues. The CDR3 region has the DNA TGCAGCGTTGATGGGCGACTGGGGGGGGGAAGCACAGATACGCAGTATTTT. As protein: CSVDGRLGGGSTDTQYF.

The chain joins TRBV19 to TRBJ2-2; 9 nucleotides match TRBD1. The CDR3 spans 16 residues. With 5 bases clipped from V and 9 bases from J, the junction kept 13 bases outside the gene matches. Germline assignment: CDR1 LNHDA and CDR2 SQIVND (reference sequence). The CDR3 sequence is CASSWSGTGTPWELFF. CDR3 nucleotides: TGTGCCAGTAGTTGGTCCGGGACAGGGACCCCCTGGGAGCTGTTTTTT. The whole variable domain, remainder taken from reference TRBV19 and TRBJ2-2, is DGGITQSPKYLFRKEGQNVTLSCEQNLNHDAMYWYRQDPGQGLRLIYYSQIVNDFQKGDIAEGYSVSREKKESFPLTVTSAQKNPTAFYLCASSWSGTGTPWELFFGEGSRLTVL.

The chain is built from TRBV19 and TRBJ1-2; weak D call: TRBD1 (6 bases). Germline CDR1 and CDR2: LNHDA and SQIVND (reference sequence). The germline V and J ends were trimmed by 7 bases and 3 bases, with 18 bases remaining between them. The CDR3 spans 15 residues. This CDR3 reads CASTDGGAVDYGYTF. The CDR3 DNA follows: TGTGCCAGTACTGACGGGGGGGCTGTGGACTATGGCTACACCTTC. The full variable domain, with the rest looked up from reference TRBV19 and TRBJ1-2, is DGGITQSPKYLFRKEGQNVTLSCEQNLNHDAMYWYRQDPGQGLRLIYYSQIVNDFQKGDIAEGYSVSREKKESFPLTVTSAQKNPTAFYLCASTDGGAVDYGYTFGSGTRLTVV.